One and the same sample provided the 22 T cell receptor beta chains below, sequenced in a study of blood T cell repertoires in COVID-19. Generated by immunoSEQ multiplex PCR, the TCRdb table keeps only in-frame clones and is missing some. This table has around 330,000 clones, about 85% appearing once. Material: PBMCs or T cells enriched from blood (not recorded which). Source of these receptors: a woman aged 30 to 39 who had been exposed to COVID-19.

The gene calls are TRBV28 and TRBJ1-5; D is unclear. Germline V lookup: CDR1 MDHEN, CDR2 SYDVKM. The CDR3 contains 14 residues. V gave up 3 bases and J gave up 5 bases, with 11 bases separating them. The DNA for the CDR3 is TGTGCCAGCAGTTTCGTCCAGTTTTATCAGCCCCAGCATTTT. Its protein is CASSFVQFYQPQHF. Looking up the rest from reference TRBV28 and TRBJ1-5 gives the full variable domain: DVKVTQSSRYLVKRTGEKVFLECVQDMDHENMFWYRQDPGLGLRLIYFSYDVKMKEKGDIPEGYSVSREKKERFSLILESASTNQTSMYLCASSFVQFYQPQHFGDGTRLSIL.

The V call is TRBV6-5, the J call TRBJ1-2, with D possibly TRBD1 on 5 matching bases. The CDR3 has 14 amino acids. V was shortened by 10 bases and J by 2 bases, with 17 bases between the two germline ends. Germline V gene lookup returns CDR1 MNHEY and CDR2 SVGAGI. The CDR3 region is CATLTAKTNYGYTF. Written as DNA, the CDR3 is TGTGCCACCCTGACAGCTAAAACGAACTATGGCTACACCTTC.

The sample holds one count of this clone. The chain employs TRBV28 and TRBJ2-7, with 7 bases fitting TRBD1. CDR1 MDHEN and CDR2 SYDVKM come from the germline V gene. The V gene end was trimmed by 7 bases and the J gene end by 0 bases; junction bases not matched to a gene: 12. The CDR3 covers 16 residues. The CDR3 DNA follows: TGTGCCAGCAACCCATCCACACAGGGGATCTCCTACGAGCAGTACTTC. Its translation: CASNPSTQGISYEQYF.

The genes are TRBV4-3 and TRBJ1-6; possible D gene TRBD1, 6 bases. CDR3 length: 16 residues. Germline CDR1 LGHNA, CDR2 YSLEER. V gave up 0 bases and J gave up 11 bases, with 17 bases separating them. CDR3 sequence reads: CASSQEVKQGRTPLHF. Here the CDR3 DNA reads TGCGCCAGCAGCCAAGAAGTGAAACAGGGAAGGACACCCCTCCACTTT.

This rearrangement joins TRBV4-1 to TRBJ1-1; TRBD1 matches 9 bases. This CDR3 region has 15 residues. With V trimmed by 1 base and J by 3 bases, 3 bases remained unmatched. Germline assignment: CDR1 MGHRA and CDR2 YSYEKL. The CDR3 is CASSQGDRDDTEAFF. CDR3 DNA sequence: TGCGCCAGCAGCCAAGGGGACAGGGATGACACTGAAGCTTTCTTT.

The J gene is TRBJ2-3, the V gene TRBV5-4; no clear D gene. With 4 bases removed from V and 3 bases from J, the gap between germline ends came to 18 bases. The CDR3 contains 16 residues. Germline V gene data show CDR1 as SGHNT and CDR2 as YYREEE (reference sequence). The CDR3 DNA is TGTGCCAGCAGCGCCTCGGCACCGTGGCGGACAGATACGCAGTATTTT. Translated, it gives CASSASAPWRTDTQYF.

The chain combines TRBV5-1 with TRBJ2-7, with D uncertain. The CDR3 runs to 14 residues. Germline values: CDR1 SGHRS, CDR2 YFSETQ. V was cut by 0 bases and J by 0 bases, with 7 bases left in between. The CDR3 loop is CASSLAYASYEQYF. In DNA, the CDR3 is TGCGCCAGCAGCTTGGCCTATGCCTCCTACGAGCAGTACTTC.

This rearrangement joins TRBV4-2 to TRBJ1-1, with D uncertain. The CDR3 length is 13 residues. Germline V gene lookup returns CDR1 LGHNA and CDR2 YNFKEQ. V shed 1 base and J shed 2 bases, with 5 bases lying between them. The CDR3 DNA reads TGTGCCAGCAGCCAAGTCACTAACACTGAAGCTTTCTTT. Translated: CASSQVTNTEAFF.

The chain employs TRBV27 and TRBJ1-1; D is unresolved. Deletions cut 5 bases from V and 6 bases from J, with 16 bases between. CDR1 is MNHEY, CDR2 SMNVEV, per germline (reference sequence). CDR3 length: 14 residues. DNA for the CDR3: TGTGCCAGCAGTACGACACCAACGCACGCTGAAGCTTTCTTT. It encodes CASSTTPTHAEAFF.

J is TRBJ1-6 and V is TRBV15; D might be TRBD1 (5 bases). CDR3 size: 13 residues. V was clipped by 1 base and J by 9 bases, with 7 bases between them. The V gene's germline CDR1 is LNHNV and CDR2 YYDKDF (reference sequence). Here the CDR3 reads CATSRGQGSPLHF. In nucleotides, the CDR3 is TGTGCCACCAGCAGAGGGCAGGGTTCACCCCTCCACTTT.

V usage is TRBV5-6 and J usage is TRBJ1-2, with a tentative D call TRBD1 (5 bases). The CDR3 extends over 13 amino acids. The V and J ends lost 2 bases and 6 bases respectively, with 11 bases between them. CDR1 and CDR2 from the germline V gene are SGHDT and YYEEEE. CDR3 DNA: TGTGCCAGCAGCTTATGGGGGGTCGATGGCTACACCTTC. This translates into CASSLWGVDGYTF.

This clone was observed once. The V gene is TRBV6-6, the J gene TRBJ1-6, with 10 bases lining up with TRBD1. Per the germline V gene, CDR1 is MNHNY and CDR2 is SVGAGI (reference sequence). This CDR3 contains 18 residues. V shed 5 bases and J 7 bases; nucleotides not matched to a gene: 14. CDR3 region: CASSRVALGTGANSPLHF. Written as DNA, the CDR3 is TGTGCCAGCAGTCGAGTGGCCCTCGGGACAGGGGCCAATTCACCCCTCCACTTT.

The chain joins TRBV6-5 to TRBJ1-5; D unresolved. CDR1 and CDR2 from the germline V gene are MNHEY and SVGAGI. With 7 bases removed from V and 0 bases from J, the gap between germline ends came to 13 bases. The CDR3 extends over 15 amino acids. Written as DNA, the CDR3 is TGTGCCAGCATGAGGGCCCTTAATAGCAATCAGCCCCAGCATTTT. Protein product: CASMRALNSNQPQHF.

The CDR3 DNA sequence: TGTGCCCTGCGGTCTAGCACAGATACGCAGTATTTT. Translating it yields CALRSSTDTQYF. The rearrangement joins TRBV28 to TRBJ2-3; no definite D call. The CDR3 runs to 12 residues. Germline CDR1 is MDHEN and CDR2 is SYDVKM. Trimming removed 11 bases from V and 0 bases from J, with 9 bases in between.

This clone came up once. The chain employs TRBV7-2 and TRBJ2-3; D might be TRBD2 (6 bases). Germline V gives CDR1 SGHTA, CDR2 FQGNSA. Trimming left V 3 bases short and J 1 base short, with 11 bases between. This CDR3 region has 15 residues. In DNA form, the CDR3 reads TGTGCCAGCAGCTTGGGGACTGCCCGCACAGATACGCAGTATTTT. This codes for CASSLGTARTDTQYF.

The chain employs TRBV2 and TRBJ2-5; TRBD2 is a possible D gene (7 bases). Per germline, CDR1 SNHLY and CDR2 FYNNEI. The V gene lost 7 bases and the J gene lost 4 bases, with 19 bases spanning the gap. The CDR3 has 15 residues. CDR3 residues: CASTFGGGYGETQYF. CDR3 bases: TGTGCCAGCACCTTCGGCGGGGGCTATGGAGAGACCCAGTACTTC. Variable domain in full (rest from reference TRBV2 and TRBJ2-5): EPEVTQTPSHQVTQMGQEVILRCVPISNHLYFYWYRQILGQKVEFLVSFYNNEISEKSEIFDDQFSVERPDGSNFTLKIRSTKLEDSAMYFCASTFGGGYGETQYFGPGTRLLVL.

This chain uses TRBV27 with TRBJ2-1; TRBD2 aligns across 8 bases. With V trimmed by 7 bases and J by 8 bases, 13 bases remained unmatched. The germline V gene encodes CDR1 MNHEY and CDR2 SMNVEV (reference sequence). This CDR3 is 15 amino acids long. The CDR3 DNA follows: TGTGCCAGCACCCTATTCGGGGGGGGGACCGATGAGCAGTTCTTC. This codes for CASTLFGGGTDEQFF.

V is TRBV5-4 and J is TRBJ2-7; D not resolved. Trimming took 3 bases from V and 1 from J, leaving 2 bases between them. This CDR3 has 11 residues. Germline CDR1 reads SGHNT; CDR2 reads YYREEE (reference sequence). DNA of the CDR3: TGTGCCAGCAGCTCTTCCTACGAGCAGTACTTC. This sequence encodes CASSSSYEQYF.

In nucleotides, the CDR3 is TGCGCCAGCGGAAAGCGGGACAGGGGGTCCTATGGCTACACCTTC. Translated, it gives CASGKRDRGSYGYTF. The V call is TRBV4-3, the J call TRBJ1-2; 11 bases are a match to TRBD1. The germline V gene has CDR1 LGHNA and CDR2 YSLEER. The CDR3 runs to 15 residues. Trimming at V came to 8 bases and at J to 4 bases, leaving 9 bases not matched to a gene.

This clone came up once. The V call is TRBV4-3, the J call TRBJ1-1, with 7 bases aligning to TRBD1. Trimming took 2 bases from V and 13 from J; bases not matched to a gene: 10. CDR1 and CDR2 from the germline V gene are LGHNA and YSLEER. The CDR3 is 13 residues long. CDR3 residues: CASSQNGRDRVFF. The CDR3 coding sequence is TGCGCCAGCAGCCAAAACGGAAGGGACAGAGTTTTCTTT.

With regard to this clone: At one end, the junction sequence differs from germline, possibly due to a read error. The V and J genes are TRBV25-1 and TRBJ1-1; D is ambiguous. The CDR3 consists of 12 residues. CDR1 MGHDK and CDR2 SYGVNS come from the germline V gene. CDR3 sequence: CASKGATTQAFF. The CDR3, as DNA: TGTGCCAGCAAGGGAGCGACCACTCAAGCTTTCTTT.

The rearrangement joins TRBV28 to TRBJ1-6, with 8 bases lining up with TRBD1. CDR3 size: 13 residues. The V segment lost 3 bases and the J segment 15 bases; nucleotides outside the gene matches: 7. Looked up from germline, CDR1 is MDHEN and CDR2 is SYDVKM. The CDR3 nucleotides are TGTGCCAGCAGTTTTAGAACAGGGGGGGGCCTCCACTTT. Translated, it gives CASSFRTGGGLHF.